This is a list of T cell receptor beta chains from one sample in a study of T cell repertoires in cytomegalovirus infection. Each CDR3 protein gets one entry after TCRdb re-called the reads with MiXCR. The sample holds about 830,000 distinct CDR3 sequences; over 25% are singletons and the top ten take around 12%. Which antigens these TCRs recognize remains unknown. Sequenced here: cultured CD8+ T cells from PBMCs, sampled from culture after CMV antigen stimulation. The source is a human donor in good health (CMV status not recorded). Some clones in this sample may be carry-over from other donors' samples. Both conserved end residues are part of each CDR3. The order of the fields is D gene, clone size, V gene, J gene, CDR3 protein, CDR3 DNA. A D gene is named only where the DNA matches it firmly. Rows give clone size only sometimes, using once, few, many, or a class for an expanded clone.

d_gene: .
abundance: .
v_gene: TRBV6-1
j_gene: TRBJ1-5
CDR3aa: CASSRTGPEQPQHF
CDR3nt: TGTGCCAGCAGCCGCACAGGGCCTGAACAGCCCCAGCATTTT

d_gene: .
abundance: few
v_gene: TRBV7-9
j_gene: TRBJ2-1
CDR3aa: CASSPPAEIGSLIVF
CDR3nt: TGTGCCAGCAGCCCCCCAGCCGAAATTGGTTCTCTAATCGTCTTC

d_gene: .
abundance: .
v_gene: TRBV12-3/TRBV12-4
j_gene: TRBJ1-5
CDR3aa: CASSFLGSDNHQPQHF
CDR3nt: TGTGCCAGCAGTTTTTTGGGGTCGGACAATCATCAGCCCCAGCATTTT

d_gene: .
abundance: few
v_gene: TRBV27
j_gene: TRBJ1-1
CDR3aa: CASSPGHTTIGEAFF
CDR3nt: TGTGCCAGCAGCCCCGGACACACCACAATCGGTGAAGCTTTCTTT

d_gene: TRBD2
abundance: .
v_gene: TRBV7-9
j_gene: TRBJ2-1
CDR3aa: CASSFRTSGGSPRSYNEQFF
CDR3nt: TGTGCCAGCAGCTTTAGGACTAGCGGGGGGTCCCCTCGCTCCTACAATGAGCAGTTCTTC

d_gene: .
abundance: .
v_gene: TRBV12-5
j_gene: TRBJ2-6
CDR3aa: CASGSRAGKGANVLTF
CDR3nt: TGTGCTAGTGGTTCAAGGGCCGGGAAAGGGGCCAACGTCCTGACTTTC

d_gene: .
abundance: many
v_gene: TRBV7-2
j_gene: TRBJ1-1
CDR3aa: CASSFTTEAFF
CDR3nt: TGTGCCAGCAGCTTCACGACAGAAGCTTTCTTT

d_gene: TRBD1
abundance: few
v_gene: TRBV11-1
j_gene: TRBJ1-2
CDR3aa: CATQGGPSDRGHGYTF
CDR3nt: TGTGCCACCCAAGGGGGCCCCTCTGACAGGGGTCATGGCTACACCTTC

d_gene: TRBD1
abundance: .
v_gene: TRBV20-1
j_gene: TRBJ1-1
CDR3aa: CSARPGQGYTEAFF
CDR3nt: TGCAGTGCTAGGCCCGGACAGGGGTACACTGAAGCTTTCTTT

d_gene: .
abundance: few
v_gene: TRBV6-5
j_gene: TRBJ2-1
CDR3aa: CASSYSRVAQFF
CDR3nt: TGTGCCAGCAGTTACTCGAGGGTCGCGCAGTTCTTC

d_gene: .
abundance: .
v_gene: TRBV4-1
j_gene: TRBJ1-5
CDR3aa: CASSQDGGVGQPQHF
CDR3nt: TGCGCCAGCAGCCAAGATGGAGGGGTAGGTCAGCCCCAGCATTTT

d_gene: .
abundance: few
v_gene: TRBV14
j_gene: TRBJ1-1
CDR3aa: CASSQDLGRNTEAFF
CDR3nt: TGTGCCAGCAGCCAAGATTTGGGACGGAACACTGAAGCTTTCTTT

d_gene: .
abundance: many
v_gene: TRBV7-2
j_gene: TRBJ1-1
CDR3aa: CASSQEHRGWTEAFF
CDR3nt: TGTGCCAGCAGCCAGGAGCACCGCGGGTGGACTGAAGCTTTCTTT

d_gene: .
abundance: many
v_gene: TRBV7-8
j_gene: TRBJ2-2
CDR3aa: CASSPFGELFF
CDR3nt: TGTGCCAGCAGCCCTTTCGGGGAGCTGTTTTTT

d_gene: .
abundance: .
v_gene: TRBV6-5
j_gene: TRBJ2-2
CDR3aa: CATLGVRENTGELFF
CDR3nt: TGTGCCACCCTGGGTGTTAGGGAGAACACCGGGGAGCTGTTTTTT

d_gene: .
abundance: few
v_gene: TRBV6-1
j_gene: TRBJ2-1
CDR3aa: CASRPGAGRGQFF
CDR3nt: TGTGCCAGCAGGCCCGGGGCTGGGCGAGGGCAGTTCTTC

d_gene: TRBD1
abundance: few
v_gene: TRBV12-3/TRBV12-4
j_gene: TRBJ1-2
CDR3aa: CAITQGDKLYGYTF
CDR3nt: TGTGCCATCACGCAGGGGGACAAATTGTATGGCTACACCTTC

d_gene: .
abundance: .
v_gene: TRBV19
j_gene: TRBJ2-3
CDR3aa: CASSRAESSTDTQYF
CDR3nt: TGTGCCAGTAGTAGGGCAGAGAGTAGCACAGATACGCAGTATTTT

d_gene: TRBD2
abundance: many
v_gene: TRBV7-2
j_gene: TRBJ2-3
CDR3aa: CASSSGLADTSTDTQYF
CDR3nt: TGTGCCAGCAGCTCGGGACTAGCGGACACTAGCACAGATACGCAGTATTTT

d_gene: .
abundance: few
v_gene: TRBV12-3/TRBV12-4
j_gene: TRBJ1-1
CDR3aa: CASSLAAGAGDEAFF
CDR3nt: TGTGCCAGCAGTTTAGCCGCAGGGGCCGGGGATGAAGCTTTCTTT

d_gene: .
abundance: .
v_gene: TRBV20-1
j_gene: TRBJ1-5
CDR3aa: CSARDRRRERSQPQHF
CDR3nt: TGCAGTGCTAGAGATCGGAGGCGGGAACGGAGTCAGCCCCAGCATTTT

d_gene: .
abundance: .
v_gene: TRBV27
j_gene: TRBJ1-1
CDR3aa: CASTQRGLGVEAFF
CDR3nt: TGTGCCAGCACCCAACGCGGACTGGGAGTTGAAGCTTTCTTT

d_gene: .
abundance: .
v_gene: TRBV7-9
j_gene: TRBJ2-5
CDR3aa: CASSHLGNQETQYF
CDR3nt: TGTGCCAGCAGCCACCTTGGGAATCAAGAGACCCAGTACTTC

d_gene: .
abundance: many
v_gene: TRBV7-9
j_gene: TRBJ1-5
CDR3aa: CASSLSGPGINQPQHF
CDR3nt: TGTGCCAGCAGCTTATCCGGGCCAGGGATCAATCAGCCCCAGCATTTT

d_gene: .
abundance: few
v_gene: TRBV6-1
j_gene: TRBJ2-2
CDR3aa: CASVPTALILSTGELFF
CDR3nt: TGTGCCAGCGTCCCTACGGCCCTAATTCTGAGCACCGGGGAGCTGTTTTTT

d_gene: .
abundance: few
v_gene: TRBV7-9
j_gene: TRBJ1-5
CDR3aa: CASALGGGNQPQHF
CDR3nt: TGTGCCAGTGCGTTGGGGGGTGGCAATCAGCCCCAGCATTTT

d_gene: TRBD2
abundance: many
v_gene: TRBV7-2
j_gene: TRBJ2-5
CDR3aa: CASSLSGGGALETQYF
CDR3nt: TGTGCCAGCAGCTTATCGGGCGGGGGGGCTTTAGAGACCCAGTACTTC

d_gene: TRBD2
abundance: .
v_gene: TRBV18
j_gene: TRBJ2-1
CDR3aa: CASSPALAPYNEQFF
CDR3nt: TGTGCCAGCTCACCCGCACTAGCGCCCTACAATGAGCAGTTCTTC

d_gene: .
abundance: few
v_gene: TRBV6-5
j_gene: TRBJ1-2
CDR3aa: CASSYFSDGMGYTF
CDR3nt: TGTGCCAGCAGTTACTTTTCGGACGGAATGGGCTACACCTTC